Each of the 11 T cell receptor beta chains below was sequenced from the same sample in a study of cytomegalovirus exposure and HLA in healthy donors. It was with 60 Vbeta and 13 Jbeta primers that the PCR ran. Produced via immunoSEQ multiplex PCR; TCRdb's table is partial and in-frame only. The sample shows 100,000 or so clones, roughly four fifths of them seen only once. The sequenced sample was PBMCs. The receptors derive from a male donor in good health and CMV-seropositive.

This clone was detected only once. The chain's CDR3 is CATTGGYGYTF. The CDR3 DNA reads TGTGCCACTACAGGGGGCTATGGCTACACCTTC. J is TRBJ1-2 and V is TRBV6-5; TRBD1 aligns across 8 bases. The CDR3 has 11 amino acids. V shed 10 bases and J 4 bases; nucleotides not matched to a gene: 2. Germline CDR1 reads MNHEY; CDR2 reads SVGAGI.

V is TRBV6-1 and J is TRBJ1-2; maybe TRBD1 (5 bases). CDR1 MNHNS and CDR2 SASEGT come from the germline V gene. The CDR3 is made up of 14 amino acids. V dropped 5 bases and J dropped 7 bases, with 17 bases sitting between them. The CDR3 nucleotides read TGTGCCAGCAGTCTCTCGGGGGGATATAGTGGCTACACCTTC. This translates into CASSLSGGYSGYTF.

This clone has just a few counts. V and J are TRBV30 and TRBJ1-1; 7 bases map to TRBD1. V was pared by 2 bases and J by 3 bases, with 6 bases of the junction left unmatched. CDR3 size: 14 residues. Germline lookup yields CDR1 GTSNPN and CDR2 SVGIG (reference sequence). The CDR3 nucleotides are TGTGCCTGGAGTACCTTCAGGGGGGACACTGAAGCTTTCTTT. Amino acids: CAWSTFRGDTEAFF.

This rearrangement joins TRBV4-3 to TRBJ1-1; D remains unclear. The germline V gene encodes CDR1 LGHNA and CDR2 YSLEER. Deletions cut 0 bases from V and 2 bases from J, with 7 bases between. This CDR3 contains 14 residues. This chain's CDR3 is CASSQDWTNTEAFF. As DNA, the CDR3 is TGCGCCAGCAGCCAAGACTGGACTAACACTGAAGCTTTCTTT.

The chain links TRBV9 to TRBJ2-5; 13 nucleotides match TRBD2. Germline trimming cut 0 bases from V and 2 bases from J; bases unmatched to any gene: 7. This CDR3 has 18 residues. Germline CDR1 is SGDLS and CDR2 is YYNGEE. The CDR3 sequence: CASSVGPRTSGSQETQYF. In nucleotides, the CDR3 is TGTGCCAGCAGCGTAGGGCCCCGGACTAGCGGGAGTCAAGAGACCCAGTACTTC.

The genes are TRBV29-1 and TRBJ2-1, with TRBD1 identical over 11 bases. Per germline, CDR1 SQVTM and CDR2 ANQGSEA. The V and J ends lost 2 bases and 5 bases, in that order; junction bases with no gene match: 5. This CDR3 contains 15 residues. The CDR3 DNA is TGCAGCGTTGAATGGGACAGGGGGGCGGACAATGAGCAGTTCTTC. Translated, it gives CSVEWDRGADNEQFF.

The V call is TRBV28, the J call TRBJ1-5, with a possible D match to TRBD1 (5 bases). The CDR3 length is 13 residues. Germline V gene lookup returns CDR1 MDHEN and CDR2 SYDVKM. Trimming cost V 9 bases and J 4 bases, with 13 bases left between them. This CDR3 reads CASIGQPNQPQHF. The CDR3, as DNA: TGTGCCAGTATCGGACAACCAAATCAGCCCCAGCATTTT.

CDR3 sequence reads: CASSLTGTQYF. CDR3 nucleotides: TGTGCCAGCAGCTTGACTGGGACCCAGTACTTC. The chain joins TRBV5-4 to TRBJ2-5; no definite D call. Germline values: CDR1 SGHNT, CDR2 YYREEE (reference sequence). The CDR3 runs to 11 residues. Trimming shortened V by 1 base and J by 7 bases, and 5 bases separated the two germline ends.

The chain couples TRBV5-1 to TRBJ1-2; D call uncertain. Per the germline V gene, CDR1 is SGHRS and CDR2 is YFSETQ. The CDR3 extends over 14 amino acids. The V and J ends lost 3 bases and 8 bases respectively, with 17 bases between them. The CDR3 spells CASSSLTGEEGYTF. The CDR3 nucleotides are TGCGCCAGCAGCTCGCTTACTGGGGAGGAGGGCTACACCTTC.

This chain joins TRBV4-2 and TRBJ1-5; D gene unclear. CDR3 length: 15 residues. Trimming took 1 base from V and 3 from J, leaving 10 bases between them. Germline V gives CDR1 LGHNA, CDR2 YNFKEQ. In DNA form, the CDR3 reads TGTGCCAGCAGCCAAGGCCAGGATCCCAATCAGCCCCAGCATTTT. Translated: CASSQGQDPNQPQHF.

The chain couples TRBV5-1 to TRBJ2-2; the D gene is possibly TRBD1 (6 bases). The length of the CDR3 is 17 residues. V was trimmed by 0 bases and J by 0 bases, leaving 12 bases between them. Germline V CDR1 and CDR2: SGHRS, YFSETQ. CDR3 DNA: TGCGCCAGCAGCTTGGCGCAGGGGCTACCGAACACCGGGGAGCTGTTTTTT. Its protein is CASSLAQGLPNTGELFF.